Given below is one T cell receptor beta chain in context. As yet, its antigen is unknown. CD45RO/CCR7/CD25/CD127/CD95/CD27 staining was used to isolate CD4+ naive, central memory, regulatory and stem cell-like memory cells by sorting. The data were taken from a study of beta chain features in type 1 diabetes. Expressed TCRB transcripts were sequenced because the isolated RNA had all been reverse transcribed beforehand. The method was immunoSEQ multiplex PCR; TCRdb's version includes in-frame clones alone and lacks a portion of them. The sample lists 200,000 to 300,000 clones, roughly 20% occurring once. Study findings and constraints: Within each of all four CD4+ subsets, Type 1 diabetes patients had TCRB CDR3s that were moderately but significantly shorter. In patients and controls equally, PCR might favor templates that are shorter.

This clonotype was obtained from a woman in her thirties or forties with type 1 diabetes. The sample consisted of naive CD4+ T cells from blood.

DNA of the CDR3: TGTGCCAGCACTCGCCGGACAGGGACAAGCGAGCAGTACTTC. Its protein is CASTRRTGTSEQYF. The V call is TRBV5-6, the J call TRBJ2-7, with 8 bases lining up with TRBD1. The CDR3 extends over 14 amino acids. Germline trimming cut 6 bases from V and 6 bases from J; bases unmatched to any gene: 11. CDR1 is SGHDT and CDR2 is YYEEEE in the germline V gene. Full variable domain (remainder filled in from reference TRBV5-6 and TRBJ2-7): DAGVTQSPTHLIKTRGQQVTLRCSPKSGHDTVSWYQQALGQGPQFIFQYYEEEERQRGNFPDRFSGHQFPNYSSELNVNALLLGDSALYLCASTRRTGTSEQYFGPGTRLTVT.